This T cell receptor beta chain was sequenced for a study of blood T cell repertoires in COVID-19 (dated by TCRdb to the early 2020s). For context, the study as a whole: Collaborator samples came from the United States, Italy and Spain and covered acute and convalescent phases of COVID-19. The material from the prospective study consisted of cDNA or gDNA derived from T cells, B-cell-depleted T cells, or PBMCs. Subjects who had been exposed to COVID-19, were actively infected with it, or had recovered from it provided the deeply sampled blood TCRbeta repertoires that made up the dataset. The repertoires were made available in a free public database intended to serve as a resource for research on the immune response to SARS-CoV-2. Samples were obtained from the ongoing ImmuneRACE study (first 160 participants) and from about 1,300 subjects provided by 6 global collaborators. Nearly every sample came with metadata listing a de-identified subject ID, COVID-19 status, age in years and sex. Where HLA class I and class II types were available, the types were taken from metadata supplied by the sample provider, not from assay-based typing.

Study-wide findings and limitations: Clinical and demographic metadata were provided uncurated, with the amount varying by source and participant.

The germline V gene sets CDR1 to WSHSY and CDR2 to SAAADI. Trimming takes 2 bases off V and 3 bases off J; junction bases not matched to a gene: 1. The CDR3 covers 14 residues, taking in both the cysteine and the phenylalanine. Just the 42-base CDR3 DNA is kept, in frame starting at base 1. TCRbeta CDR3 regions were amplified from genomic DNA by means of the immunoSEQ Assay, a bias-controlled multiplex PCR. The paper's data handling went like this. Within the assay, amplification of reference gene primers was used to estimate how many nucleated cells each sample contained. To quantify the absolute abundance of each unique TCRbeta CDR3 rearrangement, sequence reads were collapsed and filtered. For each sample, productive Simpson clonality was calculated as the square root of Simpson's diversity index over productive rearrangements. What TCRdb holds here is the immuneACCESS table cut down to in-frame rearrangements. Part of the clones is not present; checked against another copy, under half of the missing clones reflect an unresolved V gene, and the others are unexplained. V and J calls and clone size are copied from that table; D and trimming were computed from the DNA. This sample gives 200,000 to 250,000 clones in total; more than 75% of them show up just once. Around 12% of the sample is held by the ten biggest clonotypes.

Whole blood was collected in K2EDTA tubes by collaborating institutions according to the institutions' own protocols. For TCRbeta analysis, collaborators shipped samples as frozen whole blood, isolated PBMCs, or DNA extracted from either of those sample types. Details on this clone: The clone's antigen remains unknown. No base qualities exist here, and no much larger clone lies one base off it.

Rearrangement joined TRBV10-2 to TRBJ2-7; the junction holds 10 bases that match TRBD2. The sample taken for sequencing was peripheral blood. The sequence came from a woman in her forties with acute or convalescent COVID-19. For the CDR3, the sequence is CASSETSGVYEQYF. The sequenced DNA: TGCGCCAGCAGTGAGACTAGCGGGGTCTACGAGCAGTACTTC.